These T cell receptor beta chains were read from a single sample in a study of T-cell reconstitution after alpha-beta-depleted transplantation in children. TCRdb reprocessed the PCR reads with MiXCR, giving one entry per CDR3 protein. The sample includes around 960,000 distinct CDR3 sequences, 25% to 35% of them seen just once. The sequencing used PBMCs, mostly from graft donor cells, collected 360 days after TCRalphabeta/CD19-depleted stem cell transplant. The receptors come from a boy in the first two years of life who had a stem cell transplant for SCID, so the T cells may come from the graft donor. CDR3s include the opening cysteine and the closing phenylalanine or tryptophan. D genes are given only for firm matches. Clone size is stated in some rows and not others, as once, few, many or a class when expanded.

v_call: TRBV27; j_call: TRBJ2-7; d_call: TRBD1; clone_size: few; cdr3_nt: TGTGCCAGCAGTCCCTCGACAGGGGGGCTGGCCTACGAGCAGTACTTC; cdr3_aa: CASSPSTGGLAYEQYF
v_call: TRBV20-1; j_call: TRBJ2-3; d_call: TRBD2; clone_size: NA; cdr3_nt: TGCAGTGCTAGAGTCGTCCCGGGACTAGGGGATACGCAGTATTTT; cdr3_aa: CSARVVPGLGDTQYF
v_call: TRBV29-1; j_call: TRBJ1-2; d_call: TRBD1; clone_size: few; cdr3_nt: TGCAGCGCTAGCGGACAGGGCGACTATGGCTACACCTTC; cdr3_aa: CSASGQGDYGYTF
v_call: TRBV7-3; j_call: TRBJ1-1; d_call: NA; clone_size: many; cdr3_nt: TGTGCCAGCAGTCCAAGCCTGAACACTGAAGCTTTCTTT; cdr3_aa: CASSPSLNTEAFF
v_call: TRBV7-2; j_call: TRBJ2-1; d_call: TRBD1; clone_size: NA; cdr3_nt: TGTGCCAGCAGCTTTTACGGACAGGACAATGAGCAGTTCTTC; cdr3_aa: CASSFYGQDNEQFF
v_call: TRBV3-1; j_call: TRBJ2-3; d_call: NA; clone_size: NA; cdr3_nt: TGTGCCAGCAGCCAAGTCGGATCCCTAAGCACAGATACGCAGTATTTT; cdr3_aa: CASSQVGSLSTDTQYF
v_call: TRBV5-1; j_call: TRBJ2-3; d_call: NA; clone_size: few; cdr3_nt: TGCGCCAGCAGCTGGGCCCCCAGGGAAGATACGCAGTATTTT; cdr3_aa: CASSWAPREDTQYF
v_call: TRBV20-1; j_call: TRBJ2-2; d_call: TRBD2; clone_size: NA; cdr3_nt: TGCAGTGCTAGAAGGATAGCGGGGATCAACACCGGGGAGCTGTTTTTT; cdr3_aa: CSARRIAGINTGELFF
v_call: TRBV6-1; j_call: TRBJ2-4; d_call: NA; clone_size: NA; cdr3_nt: TGTGCCAGCACCCTCGTGGGTAGGGAGACGACTAAAAACATTCAGTACTTC; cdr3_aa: CASTLVGRETTKNIQYF
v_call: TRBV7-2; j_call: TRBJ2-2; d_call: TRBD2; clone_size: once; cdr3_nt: TGTGCCAGCAGCGACGGACTAGCGGGGGGGAACACCGGGGAGCTGTTTTTT; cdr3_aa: CASSDGLAGGNTGELFF
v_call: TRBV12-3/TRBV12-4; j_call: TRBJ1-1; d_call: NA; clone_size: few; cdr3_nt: TGTGCCAGCAGCCTTAGCGGTTATAAGAGCGTGAACACTGAAGCTTTCTTT; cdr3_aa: CASSLSGYKSVNTEAFF
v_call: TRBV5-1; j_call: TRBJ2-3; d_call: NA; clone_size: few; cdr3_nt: TGCGCCAGCAGCCCGACCGTTCCACAGGGTGCAGATACGCAGTATTTT; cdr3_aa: CASSPTVPQGADTQYF
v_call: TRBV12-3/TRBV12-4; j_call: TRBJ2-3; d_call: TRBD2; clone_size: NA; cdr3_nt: TGTGCCAGCACGTCCGGGACTAGCGGGGCCTCGGGCACAGATACGCAGTATTTT; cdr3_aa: CASTSGTSGASGTDTQYF
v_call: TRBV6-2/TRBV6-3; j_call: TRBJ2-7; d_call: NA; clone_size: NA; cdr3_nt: TGTGCCAGCAGTTACGTGGGACTTCTCTCCTACGAGCAGTACTTC; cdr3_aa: CASSYVGLLSYEQYF
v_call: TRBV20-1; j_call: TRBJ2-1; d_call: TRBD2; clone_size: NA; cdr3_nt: TGCAGTGCTAGAGTAGCGGGGGGGCAGAATGAGCAGTTCTTC; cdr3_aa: CSARVAGGQNEQFF
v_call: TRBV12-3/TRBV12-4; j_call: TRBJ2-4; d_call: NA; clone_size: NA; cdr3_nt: TGTGCCAGCAGTTTAAGCGGGGGACAGGGAGGCATTCAGTACTTC; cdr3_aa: CASSLSGGQGGIQYF
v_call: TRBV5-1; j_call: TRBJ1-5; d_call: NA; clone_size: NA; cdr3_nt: TGCGCCAGCAGCCCTTCCCCCGGAGCTCAGCCCCAGCATTTT; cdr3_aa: CASSPSPGAQPQHF
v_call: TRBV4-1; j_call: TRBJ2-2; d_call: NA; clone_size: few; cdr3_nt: TGCGCCAGCAGCCAAGATACAGGGACAACCGGGGAGCTGTTTTTT; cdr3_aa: CASSQDTGTTGELFF
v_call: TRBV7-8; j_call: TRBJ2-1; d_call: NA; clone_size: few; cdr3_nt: TGTGCCAGCAGCCCCCGAGAGGGGGAATCCTACAATGAGCAGTTCTTC; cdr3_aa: CASSPREGESYNEQFF
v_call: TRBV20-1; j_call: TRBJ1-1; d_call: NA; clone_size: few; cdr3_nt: TGCAGTGCTAGAAAGAGGGGGGGTATTACGAACACTGAAGCTTTCTTT; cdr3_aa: CSARKRGGITNTEAFF
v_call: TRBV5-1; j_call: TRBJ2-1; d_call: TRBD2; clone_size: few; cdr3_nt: TGCGCCAGCAGACGAGCGGGGATAGGTTACAATGAGCAGTTCTTC; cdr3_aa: CASRRAGIGYNEQFF
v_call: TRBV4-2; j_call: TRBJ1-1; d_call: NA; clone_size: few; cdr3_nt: TGTGCCAGCAGCCAAGCTAGGGAAGCTTTCTTT; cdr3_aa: CASSQAREAFF
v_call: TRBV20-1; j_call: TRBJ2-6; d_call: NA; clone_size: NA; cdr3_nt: TGCAGTGCCCCACGGACCTCTGGGGCCAACGTCCTGACTTTC; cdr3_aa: CSAPRTSGANVLTF
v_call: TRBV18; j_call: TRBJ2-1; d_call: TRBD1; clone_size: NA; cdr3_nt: TGTGCCAGCTCACCACCGGGACAGATCAATGAGCAGTTCTTC; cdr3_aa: CASSPPGQINEQFF
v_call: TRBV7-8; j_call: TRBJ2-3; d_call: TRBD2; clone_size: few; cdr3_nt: TGTGCCAGCAGCTTCGGTAGCGGGGGCCACACAGATACGCAGTATTTT; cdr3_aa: CASSFGSGGHTDTQYF
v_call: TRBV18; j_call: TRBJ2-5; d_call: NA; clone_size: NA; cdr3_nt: TGTGCCAGCTCACCAAGGGGGTCTTTAGAGACCCAGTACTTC; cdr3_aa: CASSPRGSLETQYF
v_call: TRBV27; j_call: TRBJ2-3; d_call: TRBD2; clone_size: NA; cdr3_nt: TGTGCCAGCAGTTTGACTAGCATACTCACAGATACGCAGTATTTT; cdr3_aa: CASSLTSILTDTQYF
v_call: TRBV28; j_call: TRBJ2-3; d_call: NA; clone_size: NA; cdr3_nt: TGTGCCAGCAGTATCAATCCTCCTCCCACAGATACGCAGTATTTT; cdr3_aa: CASSINPPPTDTQYF
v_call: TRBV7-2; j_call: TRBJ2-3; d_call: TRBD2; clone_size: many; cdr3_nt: TGTGCCAGCAGCTCTGGTCCCAGCGGGGCAGATACGCAGTATTTT; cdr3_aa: CASSSGPSGADTQYF
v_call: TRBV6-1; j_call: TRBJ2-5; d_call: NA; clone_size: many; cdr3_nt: TGTGCCAGCCTAAGGGGGGTGCTCTCGTTAAGTGGGGTTGAAGAGACCCAGTACTTC; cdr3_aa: CASLRGVLSLSGVEETQYF
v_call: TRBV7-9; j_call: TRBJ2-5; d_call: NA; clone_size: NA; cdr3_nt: TGTGCCAGCAGCTTCGTAACGGGTACCCAGTACTTC; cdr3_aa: CASSFVTGTQYF
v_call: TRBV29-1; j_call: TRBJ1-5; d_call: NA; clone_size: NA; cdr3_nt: TGCAGCGTTGTTACGCAGGGGAATCAGCCCCAGCATTTT; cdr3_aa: CSVVTQGNQPQHF
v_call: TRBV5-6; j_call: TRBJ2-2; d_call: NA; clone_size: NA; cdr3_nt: TGTGCCAGCAGCTCCCTCGGGCGAGCGGGGAACACCGGGGAGCTGTTTTTT; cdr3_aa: CASSSLGRAGNTGELFF
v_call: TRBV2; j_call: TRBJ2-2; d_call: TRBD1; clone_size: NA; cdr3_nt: TGTGCCAGCAGCCCCGGACAGGGGCCTATCGGGGAGCTGTTTTTT; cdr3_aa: CASSPGQGPIGELFF
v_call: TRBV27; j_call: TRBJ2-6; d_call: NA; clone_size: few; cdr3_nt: TGTGCCAGCAGTTTCTCCCGGGGGTTGTCGGGCTCTGGGGCCAACGTCCTGACTTTC; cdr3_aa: CASSFSRGLSGSGANVLTF
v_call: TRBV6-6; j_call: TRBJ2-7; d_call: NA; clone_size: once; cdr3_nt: TGTGCCAGCAGCACGGGCCGAATCTACGAGCAGTACTTC; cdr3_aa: CASSTGRIYEQYF
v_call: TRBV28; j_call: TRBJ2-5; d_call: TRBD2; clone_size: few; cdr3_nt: TGTGCCAGCAGGCCACGACTAGCGGGGAAACAAGAGACCCAGTACTTC; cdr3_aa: CASRPRLAGKQETQYF
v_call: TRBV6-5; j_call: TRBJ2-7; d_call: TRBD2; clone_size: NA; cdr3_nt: TGTGCCAGCAGTTACGCAGGCCGGGGGGCCTACGAGCAGTACTTC; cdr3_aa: CASSYAGRGAYEQYF
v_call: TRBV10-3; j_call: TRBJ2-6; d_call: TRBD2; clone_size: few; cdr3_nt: TGTGCCATCAGTGAGTCTCCGGGAGGAGGGTCGAGAGTTGGGGCCAACGTCCTGACTTTC; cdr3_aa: CAISESPGGGSRVGANVLTF
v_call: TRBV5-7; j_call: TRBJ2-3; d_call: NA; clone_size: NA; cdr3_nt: TGTGCCAGCAGCTTTGGGATCCTTAGCACAGATACGCAGTATTTT; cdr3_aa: CASSFGILSTDTQYF
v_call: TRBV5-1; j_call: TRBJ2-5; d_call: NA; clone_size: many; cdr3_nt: TGCGCCAGCAGCTTGGGACAGTCCCAAGAGACCCAGTACTTC; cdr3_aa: CASSLGQSQETQYF
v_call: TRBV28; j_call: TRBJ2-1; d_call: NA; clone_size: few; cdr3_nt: TGTGCCAGCAAATCTTGGGCCTCCTCCTACAATGAGCAGTTCTTC; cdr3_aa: CASKSWASSYNEQFF
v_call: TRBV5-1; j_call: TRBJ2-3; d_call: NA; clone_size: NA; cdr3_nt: TGCGCCAGCAGCACACTTACAGGGACAGATACGCAGTATTTT; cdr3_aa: CASSTLTGTDTQYF
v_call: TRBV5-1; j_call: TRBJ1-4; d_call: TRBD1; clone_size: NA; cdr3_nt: TGCGCCAGCAGCTTCGACAGGGGAACTGAAAAACTGTTTTTT; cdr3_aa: CASSFDRGTEKLFF
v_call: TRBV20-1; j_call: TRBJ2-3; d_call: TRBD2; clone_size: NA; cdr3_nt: TGCAGTGCTAGAGATTTGCTAGCGGGGTCAGATACGCAGTATTTT; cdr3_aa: CSARDLLAGSDTQYF
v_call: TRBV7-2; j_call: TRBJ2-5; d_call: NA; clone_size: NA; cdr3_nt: TGTGCCAGCAGCTTAGCGCCGCTAGTAAAAGAGACCCAGTACTTC; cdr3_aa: CASSLAPLVKETQYF
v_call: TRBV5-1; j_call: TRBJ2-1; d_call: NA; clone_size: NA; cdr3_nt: TGCGCCAGCAGCCAGGCAGGGAGGAATGAGCAGTTCTTC; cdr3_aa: CASSQAGRNEQFF
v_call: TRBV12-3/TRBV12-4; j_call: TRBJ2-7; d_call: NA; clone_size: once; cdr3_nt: TGTGCCAGCAGTTTGGTACAGCCAGGCGCCTACGAGCAGTACTTC; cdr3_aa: CASSLVQPGAYEQYF
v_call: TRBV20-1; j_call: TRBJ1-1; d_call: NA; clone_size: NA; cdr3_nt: TGCAGTGCTAGAAATACAGGGAACACTGAAGCTTTCTTT; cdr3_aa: CSARNTGNTEAFF
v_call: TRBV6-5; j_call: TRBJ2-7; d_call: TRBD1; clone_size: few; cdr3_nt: TGTGCCAGCAGTTACCCACCCCCGGACAGGGAACTTTCCTACGAGCAGTACTTC; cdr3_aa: CASSYPPPDRELSYEQYF
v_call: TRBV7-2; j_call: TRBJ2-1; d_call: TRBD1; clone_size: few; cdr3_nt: TGTGCCAGCACCTATGGGGGACAGGGGGCTCGGGGTGAGCAGTTCTTC; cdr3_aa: CASTYGGQGARGEQFF
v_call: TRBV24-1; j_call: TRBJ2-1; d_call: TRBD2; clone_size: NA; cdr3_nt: TGTGCCACCAGTGATTCGGGACTAGCCCAAGTCAATGAGCAGTTCTTC; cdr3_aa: CATSDSGLAQVNEQFF
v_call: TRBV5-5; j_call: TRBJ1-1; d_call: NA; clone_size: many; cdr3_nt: TGTGCCAGCAGCTTAAAGCCTGGAACTGAAGCTTTCTTT; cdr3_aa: CASSLKPGTEAFF
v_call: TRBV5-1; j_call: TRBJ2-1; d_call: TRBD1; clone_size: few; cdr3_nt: TGCGCCAGCAGCTTGCACGGGACAGACAATGAGCAGTTCTTC; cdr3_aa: CASSLHGTDNEQFF
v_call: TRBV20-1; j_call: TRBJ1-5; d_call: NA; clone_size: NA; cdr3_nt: TGCAGTGCTAGAGACGGTCGGGGATATAGCAATCAGCCCCAGCATTTT; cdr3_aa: CSARDGRGYSNQPQHF
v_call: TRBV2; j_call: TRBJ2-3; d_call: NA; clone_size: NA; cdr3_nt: TGTGCCAGCAGCAACCGGGGAGATACGCAGTATTTT; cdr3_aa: CASSNRGDTQYF
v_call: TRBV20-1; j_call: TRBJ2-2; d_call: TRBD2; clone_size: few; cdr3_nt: TGCAGTGCTAGAGATTTGTTAGCGGGGACCGGGGAGCTGTTTTTT; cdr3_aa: CSARDLLAGTGELFF
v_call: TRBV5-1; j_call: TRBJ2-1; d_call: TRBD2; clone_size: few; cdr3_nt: TGCGCCAGCAGCATTAAGACTAGCCGGGACAATGAGCAGTTCTTC; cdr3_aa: CASSIKTSRDNEQFF
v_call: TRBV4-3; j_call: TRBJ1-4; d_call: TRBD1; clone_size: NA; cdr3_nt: TGCGCCAGCAGCCTAAAGACAGGGGGAACTAATGAAAAACTGTTTTTT; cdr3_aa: CASSLKTGGTNEKLFF
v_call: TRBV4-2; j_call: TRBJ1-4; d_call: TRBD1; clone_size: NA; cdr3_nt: TGTGCCAGCAGCCAAGATTGGACAGGGGATGAAAAACTGTTTTTT; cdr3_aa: CASSQDWTGDEKLFF